A single sample is the source of the 14 T cell receptor beta chains below, sequenced in a study of blood T cell repertoires in COVID-19. Here immunoSEQ multiplex PCR was the method, and the copy in TCRdb shows in-frame clones only, minus some. The data show about 83,000 clones, roughly 89% seen once. The sequenced sample consisted of peripheral blood. The receptors were sampled from a man in his fifties or sixties with acute or convalescent COVID-19.

This clone showed up just a few times. The chain employs TRBV30 and TRBJ2-2, with 7 bases identical to TRBD1. The CDR3 is 15 residues long. With V trimmed by 7 bases and J by 6 bases, 14 bases remained unmatched. Germline CDR1 is GTSNPN and CDR2 is SVGIG (reference sequence). In DNA, the CDR3 is TGTGCCTTCAAACGGGGACAGCATCTTTCCGGGGAGCTGTTTTTT. Translation: CAFKRGQHLSGELFF.

The J gene is TRBJ2-3, the V gene TRBV7-2; D might be TRBD2 (5 bases). Germline loops: CDR1 SGHTA, CDR2 FQGNSA. Trimming took 5 bases from V and 2 from J, leaving 8 bases between them. CDR3 length equals 13 residues. The DNA for the CDR3 is TGTGCCAGCAGCGAGGGCCTCACAGATACGCAGTATTTT. Translation: CASSEGLTDTQYF. Filled out from reference TRBV7-2 and TRBJ2-3, the complete variable domain reads GAGVSQSPSNKVTEKGKDVELRCDPISGHTALYWYRQSLGQGLEFLIYFQGNSAPDKSGLPSDRFSAERTGGSVSTLTIQRTQQEDSAVYLCASSEGLTDTQYFGPGTRLTVL.

Here the CDR3 DNA reads TGTGCCAGCAGTGTTAGTGAGTCCTATGGCTACACCTTC. It specifies CASSVSESYGYTF. This rearrangement joins TRBV2 to TRBJ1-2; D is uncertain. The CDR3 runs to 13 residues. V was trimmed by 4 bases and J by 4 bases, leaving 10 bases between them. CDR1 and CDR2 from the germline V gene are SNHLY and FYNNEI.

The genes are TRBV12-3 or TRBV12-4 and TRBJ2-5; tentatively, D is TRBD2 (5 bases). This CDR3 is 13 amino acids long. Trimming stripped 7 bases from V and 2 bases from J, with 11 bases between. CDR3: CASNRGPQETQYF. CDR3 DNA sequence: TGTGCCAGCAACCGCGGGCCGCAAGAGACCCAGTACTTC.

The V and J genes are TRBV3-1 (or the pseudogene TRBV3-2) and TRBJ1-1; D is unresolved. Trimming took off 0 bases at V and 4 bases at J, with 9 bases between the two ends. The length of the CDR3 is 14 residues. Germline V gene sequence: CDR1 LGHDT, CDR2 YNNKEL (reference sequence). This CDR3 is CASSQELQATEAFF. For the CDR3, the DNA is TGTGCCAGCAGCCAAGAGTTGCAGGCCACTGAAGCTTTCTTT.

V is TRBV6-5 and J is TRBJ1-4, with D perhaps TRBD1 (5 bases). The V gene lost 7 bases and the J gene lost 10 bases, with 16 bases spanning the gap. Germline V gene sequence: CDR1 MNHEY, CDR2 SVGAGI. CDR3 length: 13 amino acids. CDR3 protein: CASKLVTTGKLFF. The CDR3 DNA reads TGTGCCAGCAAACTCGTAACCACAGGAAAACTGTTTTTT.

The chain employs TRBV6-5 and TRBJ2-7; no reliable D call. Trimming stripped 6 bases from V and 4 bases from J, with 10 bases between. The CDR3 extends over 12 amino acids. Germline CDR1 MNHEY, CDR2 SVGAGI. The CDR3 here is CASRNSGYEQYF. The CDR3 DNA is TGTGCCAGCAGAAACTCAGGATACGAGCAGTACTTC.

Comment on this clone: The sample holds other DNA sequences that translate to the same CDR3. The V call is TRBV18, the J call TRBJ1-5, with TRBD1 matching over 8 bases. The CDR3 runs 14 residues. Trimming removed 3 bases from V and 7 bases from J; junction bases left unmatched: 5. Germline V CDR1 and CDR2: KGHSH, LQKENI. The CDR3 region is CASSPGQGRQPQHF. CDR3 nucleotide sequence: TGTGCCAGCTCACCCGGACAGGGACGGCAGCCCCAGCATTTT.

V and J are TRBV6-6 and TRBJ1-6, with D tentatively TRBD1 (5 bases). Germline values: CDR1 MNHNY, CDR2 SVGAGI (reference sequence). Trimming cost V 6 bases and J 7 bases, with 16 bases left between them. The length of the CDR3 is 15 residues. CDR3 loop: CASRPRVLGNSPLHF. CDR3 DNA: TGTGCCAGCAGGCCCAGGGTCTTGGGGAATTCACCCCTCCACTTT.

This chain uses TRBV5-1 with TRBJ1-3; TRBD1 is a possible D gene (5 bases). V was cut by 2 bases and J by 0 bases, with 9 bases left in between. Germline V gene sequence: CDR1 SGHRS, CDR2 YFSETQ. There are 15 residues in the CDR3. The CDR3 coding sequence is TGCGCCAGCAGCTTAGACAGTTACTCTGGAAACACCATATATTTT. This sequence encodes CASSLDSYSGNTIYF.

This sequence joins TRBV2 and TRBJ2-5; TRBD1 matches 7 bases. J was trimmed by 5 bases and V by 4 bases; bases with no gene match: 13. The CDR3 extends over 16 amino acids. Germline CDR1 is SNHLY and CDR2 is FYNNEI. The CDR3 DNA is TGTGCCAGCAGTGTAGGGGGCGGCCCCATCCGGGAGACCCAGTACTTC. Protein: CASSVGGGPIRETQYF.

The chain combines TRBV2 with TRBJ1-2; the D gene is possibly TRBD1 (5 bases). Trimming cost V 8 bases and J 0 bases, with 16 bases left between them. Germline V gene lookup returns CDR1 SNHLY and CDR2 FYNNEI. The length of the CDR3 is 15 residues. This CDR3 is CASSGGGSPNYGYTF. The CDR3 coding sequence is TGTGCCAGCTCTGGGGGAGGCAGTCCTAACTATGGCTACACCTTC.

The CDR3 coding sequence is TGTGCCAGCAGCTCCCCTACGGCAGGGGGCGATAATAGCCTCTATGGCTACACCTTC. Protein sequence: CASSSPTAGGDNSLYGYTF. V gene TRBV7-2 combines with J gene TRBJ1-2, with 8 bases aligning to TRBD1. V trimming: 4 bases; J trimming: 4 bases; junction bases outside the gene matches: 20. The CDR3 length is 19 residues. The V gene's germline CDR1 is SGHTA and CDR2 FQGNSA.

The rearrangement joins TRBV14 to TRBJ2-3; D not resolved. Germline V lookup: CDR1 SGHDN, CDR2 FVKESK. V was clipped by 4 bases and J by 0 bases, with 5 bases between them. The CDR3 loop spans 13 amino acids. CDR3 in amino acids: CASSPLSTDTQYF. As DNA, the CDR3 is TGTGCCAGCAGCCCATTGAGCACAGATACGCAGTATTTT.